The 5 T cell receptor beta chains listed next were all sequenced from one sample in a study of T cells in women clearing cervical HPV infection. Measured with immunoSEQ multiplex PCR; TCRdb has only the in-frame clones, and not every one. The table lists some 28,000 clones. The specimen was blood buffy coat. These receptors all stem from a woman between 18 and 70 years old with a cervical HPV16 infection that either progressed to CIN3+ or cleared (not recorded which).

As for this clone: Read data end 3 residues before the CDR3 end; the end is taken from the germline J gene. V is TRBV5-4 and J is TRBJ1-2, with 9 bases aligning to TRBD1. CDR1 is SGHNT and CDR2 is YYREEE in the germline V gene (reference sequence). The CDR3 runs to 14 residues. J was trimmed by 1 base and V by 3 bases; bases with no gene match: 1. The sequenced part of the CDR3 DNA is TGTGCCAGCAGCTGGGACAGGGATAACTATGGC. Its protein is CASSWDRDNYG. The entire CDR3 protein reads CASSWDRDNYGYTF.

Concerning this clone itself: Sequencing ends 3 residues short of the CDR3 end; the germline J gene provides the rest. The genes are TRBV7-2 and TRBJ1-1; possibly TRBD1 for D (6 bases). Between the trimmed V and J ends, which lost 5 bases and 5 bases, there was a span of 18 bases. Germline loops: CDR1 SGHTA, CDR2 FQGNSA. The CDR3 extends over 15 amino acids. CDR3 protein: CASSLTLGQGTEAFF. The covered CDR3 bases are TGTGCCAGCAGCCTGACCCTTGGGCAGGGGACTGAA.

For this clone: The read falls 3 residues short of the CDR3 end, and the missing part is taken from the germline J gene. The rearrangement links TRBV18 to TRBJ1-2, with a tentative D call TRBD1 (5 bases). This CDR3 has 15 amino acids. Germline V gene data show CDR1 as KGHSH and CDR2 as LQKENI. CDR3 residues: CASSPPGGTYYDYTF. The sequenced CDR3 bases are TGTGCCAGCTCACCACCCGGGGGAACTTACTACGAC.

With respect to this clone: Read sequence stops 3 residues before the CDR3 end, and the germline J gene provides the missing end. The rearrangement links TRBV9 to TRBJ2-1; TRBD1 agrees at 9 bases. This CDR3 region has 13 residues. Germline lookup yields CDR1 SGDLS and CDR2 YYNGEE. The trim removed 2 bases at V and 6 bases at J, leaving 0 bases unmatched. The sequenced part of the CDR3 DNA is TGTGCCAGCAGCGTGGGACAGGGCAATGAG. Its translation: CASSVGQGNE. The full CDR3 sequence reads CASSVGQGNEQFF.

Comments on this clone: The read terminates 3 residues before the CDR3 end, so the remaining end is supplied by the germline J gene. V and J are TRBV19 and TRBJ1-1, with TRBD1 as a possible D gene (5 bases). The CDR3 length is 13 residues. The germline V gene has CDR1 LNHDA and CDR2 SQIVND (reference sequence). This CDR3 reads CASSTQAGGEAFF. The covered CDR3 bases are TGTGCCAGTAGTACCCAGGCCGGGGGAGAA.